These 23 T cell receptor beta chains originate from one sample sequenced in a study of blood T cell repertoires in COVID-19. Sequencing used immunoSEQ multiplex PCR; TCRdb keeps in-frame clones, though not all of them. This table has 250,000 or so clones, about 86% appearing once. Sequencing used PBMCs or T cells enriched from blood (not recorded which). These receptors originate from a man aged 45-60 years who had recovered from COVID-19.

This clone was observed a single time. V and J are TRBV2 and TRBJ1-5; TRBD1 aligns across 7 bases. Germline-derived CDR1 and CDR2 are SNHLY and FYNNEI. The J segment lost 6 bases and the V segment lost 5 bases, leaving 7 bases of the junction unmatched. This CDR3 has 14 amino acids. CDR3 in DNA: TGTGCCAGCAGTTCCGGACAGGTCGCTCAGCCCCAGCATTTT. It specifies CASSSGQVAQPQHF.

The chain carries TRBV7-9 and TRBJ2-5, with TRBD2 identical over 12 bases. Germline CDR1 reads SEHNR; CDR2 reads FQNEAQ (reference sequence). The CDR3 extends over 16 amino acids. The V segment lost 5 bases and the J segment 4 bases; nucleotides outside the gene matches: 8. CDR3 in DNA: TGTGCCAGCAGCGCACTAGCGGGGGGCTTCGGAGAGACCCAGTACTTC. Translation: CASSALAGGFGETQYF.

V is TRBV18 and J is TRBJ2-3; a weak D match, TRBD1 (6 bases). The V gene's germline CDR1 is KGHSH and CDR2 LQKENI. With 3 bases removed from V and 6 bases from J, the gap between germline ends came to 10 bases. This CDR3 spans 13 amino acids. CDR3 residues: CASSPRGTDTQYF. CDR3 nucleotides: TGTGCCAGCTCACCCAGGGGTACGGATACGCAGTATTTT. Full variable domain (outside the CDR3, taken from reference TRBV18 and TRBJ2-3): NAGVMQNPRHLVRRRGQEARLRCSPMKGHSHVYWYRQLPEEGLKFMVYLQKENIIDESGMPKERFSAEFPKEGPSILRIQQVVRGDSAAYFCASSPRGTDTQYFGPGTRLTVL.

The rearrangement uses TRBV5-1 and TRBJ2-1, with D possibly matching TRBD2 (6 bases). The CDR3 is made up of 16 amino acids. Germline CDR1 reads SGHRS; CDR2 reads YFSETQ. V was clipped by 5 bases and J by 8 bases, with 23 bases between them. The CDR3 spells CASRSPGLSAGHEQFF. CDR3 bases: TGCGCCAGCAGGTCCCCGGGACTGTCGGCAGGGCATGAGCAGTTCTTC.

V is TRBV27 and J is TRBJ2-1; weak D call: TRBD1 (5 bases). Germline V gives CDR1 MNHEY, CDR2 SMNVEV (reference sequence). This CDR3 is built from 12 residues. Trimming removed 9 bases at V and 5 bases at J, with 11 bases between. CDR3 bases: TGTGCCAGTTACAGGACAAACAATGAGCAGTTCTTC. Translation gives CASYRTNNEQFF.

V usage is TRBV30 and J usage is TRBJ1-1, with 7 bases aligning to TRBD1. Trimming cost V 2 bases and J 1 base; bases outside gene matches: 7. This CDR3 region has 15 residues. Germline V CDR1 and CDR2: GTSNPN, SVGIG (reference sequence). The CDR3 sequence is CAWSLTGLKNTEAFF. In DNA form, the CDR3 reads TGTGCCTGGAGTCTGACAGGGCTTAAGAACACTGAAGCTTTCTTT. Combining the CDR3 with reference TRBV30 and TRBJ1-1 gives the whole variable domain SQTIHQWPATLVQPVGSPLSLECTVEGTSNPNLYWYRQAAGRGLQLLFYSVGIGQISSEVPQNLSASRPQDRQFILSSKKLLLSDSGFYLCAWSLTGLKNTEAFFGQGTRLTVV.

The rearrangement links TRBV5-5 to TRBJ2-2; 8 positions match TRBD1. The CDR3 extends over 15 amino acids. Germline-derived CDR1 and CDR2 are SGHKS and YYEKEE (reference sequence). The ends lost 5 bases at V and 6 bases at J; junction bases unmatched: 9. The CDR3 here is CASSFDRGWAGELFF. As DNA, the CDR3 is TGTGCCAGCAGTTTTGACAGGGGATGGGCCGGGGAGCTGTTTTTT.

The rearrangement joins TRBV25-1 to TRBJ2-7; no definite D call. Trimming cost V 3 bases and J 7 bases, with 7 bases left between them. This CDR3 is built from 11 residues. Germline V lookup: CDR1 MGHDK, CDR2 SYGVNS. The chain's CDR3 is CASSDLQEQYF. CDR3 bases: TGTGCCAGCAGTGATTTGCAGGAGCAGTACTTC.

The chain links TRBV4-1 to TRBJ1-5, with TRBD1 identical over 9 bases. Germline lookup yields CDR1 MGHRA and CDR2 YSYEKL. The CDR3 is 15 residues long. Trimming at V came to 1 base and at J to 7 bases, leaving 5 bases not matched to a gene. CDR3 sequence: CASSQVGQGAQPQHF. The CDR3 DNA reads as TGCGCCAGCAGCCAAGTGGGACAGGGAGCGCAGCCCCAGCATTTT.

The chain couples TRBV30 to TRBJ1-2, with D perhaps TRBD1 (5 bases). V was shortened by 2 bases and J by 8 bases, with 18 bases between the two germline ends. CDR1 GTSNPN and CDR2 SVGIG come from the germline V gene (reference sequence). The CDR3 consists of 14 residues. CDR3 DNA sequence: TGTGCCTGGAGTTTCGCAGGGAAGTTTGCGGGCTACACCTTC. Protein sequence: CAWSFAGKFAGYTF.

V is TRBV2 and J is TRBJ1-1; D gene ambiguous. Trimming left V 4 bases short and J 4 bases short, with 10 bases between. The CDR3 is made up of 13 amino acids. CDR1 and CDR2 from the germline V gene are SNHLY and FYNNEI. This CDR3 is CASSGAEGTEAFF. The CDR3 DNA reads TGTGCCAGCAGTGGGGCAGAGGGCACTGAAGCTTTCTTT.

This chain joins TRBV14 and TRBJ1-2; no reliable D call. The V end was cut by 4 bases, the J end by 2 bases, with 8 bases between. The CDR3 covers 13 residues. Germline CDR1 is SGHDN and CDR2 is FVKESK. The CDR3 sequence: CASSPHTNYGYTF. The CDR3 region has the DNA TGTGCCAGCAGCCCGCACACCAACTATGGCTACACCTTC.

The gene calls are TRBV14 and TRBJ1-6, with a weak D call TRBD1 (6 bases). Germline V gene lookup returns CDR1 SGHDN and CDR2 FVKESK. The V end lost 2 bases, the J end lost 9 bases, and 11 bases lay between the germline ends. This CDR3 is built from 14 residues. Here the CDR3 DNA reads TGTGCCAGCAGCCAACGACACAGGGTTTCACCCCTCCACTTT. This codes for CASSQRHRVSPLHF.

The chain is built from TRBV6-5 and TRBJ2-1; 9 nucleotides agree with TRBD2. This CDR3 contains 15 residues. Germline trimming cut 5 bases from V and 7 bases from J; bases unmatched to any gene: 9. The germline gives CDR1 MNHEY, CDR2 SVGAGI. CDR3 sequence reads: CASSTTSGGTNEQFF. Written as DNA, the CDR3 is TGTGCCAGCAGTACGACTAGCGGTGGTACAAATGAGCAGTTCTTC.

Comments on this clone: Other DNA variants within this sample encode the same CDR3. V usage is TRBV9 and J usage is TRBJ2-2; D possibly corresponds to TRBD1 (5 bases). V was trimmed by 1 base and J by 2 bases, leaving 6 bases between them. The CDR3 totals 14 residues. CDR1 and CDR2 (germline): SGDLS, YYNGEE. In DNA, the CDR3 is TGTGCCAGCAGCGTAACAGGAAACACCGGGGAGCTGTTTTTT. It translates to CASSVTGNTGELFF.

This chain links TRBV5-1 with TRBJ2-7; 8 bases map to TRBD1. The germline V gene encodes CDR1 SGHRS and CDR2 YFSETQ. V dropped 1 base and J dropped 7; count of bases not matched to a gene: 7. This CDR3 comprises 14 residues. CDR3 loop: CASSLQTGVDEQYF. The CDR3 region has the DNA TGCGCCAGCAGCTTGCAGACAGGGGTGGATGAGCAGTACTTC.

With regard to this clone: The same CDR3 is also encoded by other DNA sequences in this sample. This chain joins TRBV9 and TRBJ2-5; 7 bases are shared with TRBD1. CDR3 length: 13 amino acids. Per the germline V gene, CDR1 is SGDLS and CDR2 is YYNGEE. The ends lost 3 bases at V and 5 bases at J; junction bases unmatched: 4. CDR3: CASSEGGGETQYF. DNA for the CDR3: TGTGCCAGCAGCGAAGGGGGCGGGGAGACCCAGTACTTC.

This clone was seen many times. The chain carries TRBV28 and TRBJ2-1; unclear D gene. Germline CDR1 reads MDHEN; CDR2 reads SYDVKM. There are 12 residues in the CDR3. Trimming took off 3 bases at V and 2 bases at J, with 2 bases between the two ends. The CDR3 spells CASSFAYNEQFF. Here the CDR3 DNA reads TGTGCCAGCAGTTTCGCCTACAATGAGCAGTTCTTC.

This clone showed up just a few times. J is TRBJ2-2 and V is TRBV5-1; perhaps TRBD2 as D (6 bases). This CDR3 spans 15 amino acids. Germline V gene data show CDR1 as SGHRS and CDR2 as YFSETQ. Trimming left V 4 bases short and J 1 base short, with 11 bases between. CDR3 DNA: TGCGCCAGCAGCGCCGATAGCGGGAACACCGGGGAGCTGTTTTTT. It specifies CASSADSGNTGELFF.

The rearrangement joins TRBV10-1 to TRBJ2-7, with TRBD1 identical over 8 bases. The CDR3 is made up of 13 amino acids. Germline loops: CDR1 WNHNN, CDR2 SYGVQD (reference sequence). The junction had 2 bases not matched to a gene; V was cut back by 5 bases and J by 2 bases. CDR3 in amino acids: CASSSQGAYEQYF. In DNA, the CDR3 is TGCGCCAGCAGTTCACAGGGGGCCTACGAGCAGTACTTC.

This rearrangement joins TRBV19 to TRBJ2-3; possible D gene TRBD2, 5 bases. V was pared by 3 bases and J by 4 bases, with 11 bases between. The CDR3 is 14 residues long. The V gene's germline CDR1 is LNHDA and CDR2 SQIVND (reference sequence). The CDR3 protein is CASSMLSVPDTQYF. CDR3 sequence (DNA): TGTGCCAGTAGTATGCTTAGCGTCCCAGATACGCAGTATTTT.

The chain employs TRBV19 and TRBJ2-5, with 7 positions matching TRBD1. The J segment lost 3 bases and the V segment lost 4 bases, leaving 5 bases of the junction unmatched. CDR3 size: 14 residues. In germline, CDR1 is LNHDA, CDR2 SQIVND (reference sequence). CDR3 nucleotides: TGTGCCAGTAGTACACTCACAGGGGAAGAGACCCAGTACTTC. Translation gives CASSTLTGEETQYF.

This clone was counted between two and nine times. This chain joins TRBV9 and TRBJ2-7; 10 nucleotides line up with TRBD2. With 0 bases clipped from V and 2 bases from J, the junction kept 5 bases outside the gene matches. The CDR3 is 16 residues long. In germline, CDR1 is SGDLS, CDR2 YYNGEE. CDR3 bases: TGTGCCAGCAGCGTAGCCATTACTAGCGGGACCTACGAGCAGTACTTC. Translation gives CASSVAITSGTYEQYF. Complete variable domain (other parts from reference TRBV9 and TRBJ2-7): DSGVTQTPKHLITATGQRVTLRCSPRSGDLSVYWYQQSLDQGLQFLIQYYNGEERAKGNILERFSAQQFPDLHSELNLSSLELGDSALYFCASSVAITSGTYEQYFGPGTRLTVT.